Below, 22 T cell receptor beta chains from the same sample are listed, as sequenced in a study of T cell responses to AZD1222 COVID-19 vaccine. Using immunoSEQ multiplex PCR, the repertoire was profiled, and TCRdb retains in-frame clones only, with some absent. Of about 120,000 clones listed, roughly 92% are singletons. The sample here was peripheral blood, taken on day 0 of AZD1222 vaccination. The receptors stem from an adult in good health.

The rearrangement joins TRBV5-1 to TRBJ2-3; 9 positions agree with TRBD2. The V segment lost 1 base and the J segment 5 bases; nucleotides outside the gene matches: 5. Germline V CDR1 and CDR2: SGHRS, YFSETQ. The length of the CDR3 is 15 residues. Written as DNA, the CDR3 is TGCGCCAGCAGCTTGAGCAGCGGGGGGATAGATACGCAGTATTTT. It yields the protein CASSLSSGGIDTQYF. Looking up the rest from reference TRBV5-1 and TRBJ2-3 gives the full variable domain: KAGVTQTPRYLIKTRGQQVTLSCSPISGHRSVSWYQQTPGQGLQFLFEYFSETQRNKGNFPGRFSGRQFSNSRSEMNVSTLELGDSALYLCASSLSSGGIDTQYFGPGTRLTVL.

The CDR3 DNA reads as TGTGCCAGCAGCCATTCAGGACGGGGGCGGGGGGGCTACACCTTC. Protein: CASSHSGRGRGGYTF. The chain carries TRBV3-1 (or the pseudogene TRBV3-2) and TRBJ1-2; TRBD1 might be the D (6 bases). CDR3 size: 15 residues. The V gene's germline CDR1 is LGHDT and CDR2 YNNKEL (reference sequence). V lost 3 bases, J lost 8 bases, and 19 bases lay in between.

The chain combines TRBV5-1 with TRBJ1-4, with 8 positions matching TRBD1. Unmatched junction bases numbered 5, after V lost 4 bases and J lost 6 bases. The CDR3 is 14 amino acids. Germline values: CDR1 SGHRS, CDR2 YFSETQ. The CDR3 DNA follows: TGCGCCAGCAGCCCTGGACAGGGCGATGAAAAACTGTTTTTT. It codes for CASSPGQGDEKLFF.

The rearrangement uses TRBV6-5 and TRBJ1-3; the D gene is possibly TRBD1 (5 bases). The V gene lost 0 bases and the J gene lost 4 bases, with 13 bases spanning the gap. There are 16 residues in the CDR3. CDR1 is MNHEY, CDR2 SVGAGI, per germline. The CDR3 loop reads CASSYSTVLGGNTIYF. The CDR3 DNA follows: TGTGCCAGCAGTTACTCGACAGTCTTGGGGGGAAACACCATATATTTT.

The chain joins TRBV5-6 to TRBJ2-5; D is possibly TRBD1 or TRBD2 (7 bases each). The CDR3 is made up of 15 amino acids. V was clipped by 4 bases and J by 9 bases, with 22 bases between them. The germline V gene has CDR1 SGHDT and CDR2 YYEEEE. CDR3 in amino acids: CASSRVGDRRGAQYF. The CDR3 nucleotides read TGTGCCAGCAGCCGCGTCGGGGACAGACGGGGGGCCCAGTACTTC.

This clone was picked up one time. The chain recombines TRBV4-1 with TRBJ1-6; 9 nucleotides agree with TRBD1. Losses at the gene ends were 6 bases for V and 9 bases for J; bases not matched to a gene: 15. Germline CDR1 reads MGHRA; CDR2 reads YSYEKL. This CDR3 region has 17 residues. The CDR3 region is CASSPTSGTGTISPLHF. The CDR3 bases are TGCGCCAGCAGTCCTACTTCCGGGACAGGGACGATTTCACCCCTCCACTTT.

The chain links TRBV24-1 to TRBJ2-2; the D gene is possibly TRBD1 (6 bases). V dropped 4 bases and J dropped 0 bases, with 11 bases sitting between them. CDR3 size: 16 residues. CDR1 is KGHDR, CDR2 SFDVKD, per germline. CDR3 region: CATSDLGTPNTGELFF. For the CDR3, the DNA is TGTGCCACCAGTGACCTCGGGACACCGAACACCGGGGAGCTGTTTTTT.

The rearrangement links TRBV19 to TRBJ1-5; no firm D call. Trimming left V 4 bases short and J 5 bases short, with 15 bases between. Germline CDR1 is LNHDA and CDR2 is SQIVND (reference sequence). The CDR3 is 15 residues long. The chain's CDR3 is CASSRWVVSDQPQHF. For the CDR3, the DNA is TGTGCCAGTAGTAGGTGGGTGGTTTCGGATCAGCCCCAGCATTTT.

This clone was detected once. The chain is built from TRBV29-1 and TRBJ2-1, with a weak D call TRBD1 (5 bases). The V end was cut by 3 bases, the J end by 3 bases, with 6 bases between. CDR1 is SQVTM, CDR2 ANQGSEA, per germline. The CDR3 is 12 amino acids. The CDR3, as DNA: TGCAGCGTTGACAGGGTCTACAATGAGCAGTTCTTC. This encodes CSVDRVYNEQFF.

J is TRBJ2-2 and V is TRBV10-3, with a weak D call TRBD2 (7 bases). With 2 bases removed from V and 9 bases from J, the gap between germline ends came to 16 bases. The CDR3 contains 15 residues. Germline-derived CDR1 and CDR2 are ENHRY and SYGVKD. As DNA, the CDR3 is TGTGCCATCAGTGAGACCTTTACGGGGGGCAGGGAGCTGTTTTTT. It translates to CAISETFTGGRELFF.

The V gene is TRBV2, the J gene TRBJ1-2; D gene uncertain. Germline V CDR1 and CDR2: SNHLY, FYNNEI. Trimming stripped 3 bases from V and 8 bases from J, with 13 bases between. This CDR3 has 13 residues. The CDR3 sequence is CASSEYISLGYTF. CDR3 coding DNA: TGTGCCAGCAGTGAGTACATATCGCTCGGCTACACCTTC.

About this clone itself: A read error may produce the germline difference seen at one junction end. V and J are TRBV7-7 and TRBJ2-3; 9 bases map to TRBD2. CDR1 and CDR2 (germline): SSHAT, FNYEAQ (reference sequence). The CDR3 spans 15 residues. The CDR3 DNA reads TGTGCTAGCAGCTTAGGGACTAGCAAGGGGGGTACGCAGTATTTT. Encoded protein: CASSLGTSKGGTQYF.

The chain joins TRBV3-1 (or the pseudogene TRBV3-2) to TRBJ2-7; 10 bases align to TRBD2. Germline values: CDR1 LGHDT, CDR2 YNNKEL (reference sequence). The CDR3 is 13 residues long. The CDR3 spells CASSPALLAGKNV. The CDR3 DNA sequence: TGTGCCAGCAGCCCTGCCTTACTAGCGGGAAAAAACGTC.

The chain is built from TRBV10-3 and TRBJ1-1, with D tentatively TRBD1 (6 bases). With 4 bases removed from V and 1 base from J, the gap between germline ends came to 13 bases. CDR1 and CDR2 from the germline V gene are ENHRY and SYGVKD. The CDR3 runs to 15 residues. The CDR3 loop reads CAISARGGGNTEAFF. The CDR3 bases are TGTGCCATCAGTGCCAGAGGGGGTGGGAACACTGAAGCTTTCTTT.

Here the CDR3 DNA reads TGTGCCAGCAGGAACGATCAGCGGGAGGGCCTGTACATTCGAGAGACCCAGTACTTC. This encodes CASRNDQREGLYIRETQYF. This chain connects TRBV3-1 (or the pseudogene TRBV3-2) to TRBJ2-5; 10 bases line up with TRBD2. J gave up 4 bases and V 6 bases, and 20 bases lay outside the gene matches. Germline V gene sequence: CDR1 LGHDT, CDR2 YNNKEL (reference sequence). The CDR3 has 19 amino acids.

This clone was counted once. The chain couples TRBV3-1 (or the pseudogene TRBV3-2) to TRBJ1-1; a weak D match, TRBD1 (5 bases). V was clipped by 3 bases and J by 4 bases, with 9 bases between them. The CDR3 spans 13 residues. The germline V gene has CDR1 LGHDT and CDR2 YNNKEL (reference sequence). The chain's CDR3 is CASSHRGSTEAFF. DNA for the CDR3: TGTGCCAGCAGCCATCGGGGGAGCACTGAAGCTTTCTTT.

This clone was observed a few times. The gene calls are TRBV19 and TRBJ1-3; D is ambiguous. Deletions cut 7 bases from V and 1 base from J, with 14 bases between. Germline V lookup: CDR1 LNHDA, CDR2 SQIVND (reference sequence). CDR3 size: 15 residues. The CDR3 DNA reads as TGTGCCAGTACGGACTCCGGCCGTTCTGGAAACACCATATATTTT. This encodes CASTDSGRSGNTIYF.

This chain joins TRBV30 and TRBJ1-3; D is possibly TRBD1 (5 bases). Germline CDR1 is GTSNPN and CDR2 is SVGIG (reference sequence). Trimming took off 6 bases at V and 4 bases at J, with 13 bases between the two ends. The CDR3 consists of 13 residues. The CDR3 DNA reads as TGTGCCTGTCGGTGGCAGGGAGGAAACACCATATATTTT. This translates into CACRWQGGNTIYF.

The rearrangement links TRBV6-4 to TRBJ1-1; no definite D call. This CDR3 comprises 18 residues. Germline lookup yields CDR1 MRHNA and CDR2 SNTAGT. Trimming cost V 0 bases and J 0 bases, with 17 bases left between them. CDR3 in amino acids: CASSDSEIFRPLNTEAFF. The CDR3 DNA is TGTGCCAGCAGTGACTCGGAGATCTTCAGGCCATTGAACACTGAAGCTTTCTTT.

The chain uses TRBV5-1 and TRBJ1-2, with no clear D. The length of the CDR3 is 14 residues. Germline V gene data show CDR1 as SGHRS and CDR2 as YFSETQ. Trimming removed 0 bases at V and 8 bases at J, with 14 bases between. CDR3 in DNA: TGCGCCAGCAGCTTGGCCGAGTCTGGAACGGGCTACACCTTC. This translates into CASSLAESGTGYTF.

This chain connects TRBV6-5 to TRBJ1-1; no clear D. Per the germline V gene, CDR1 is MNHEY and CDR2 is SVGAGI. This CDR3 is 12 amino acids long. Trimming took 2 bases from V and 1 from J, leaving 2 bases between them. CDR3 protein: CASSYQNTEAFF. The CDR3 DNA reads as TGTGCCAGCAGTTACCAGAACACTGAAGCTTTCTTT.

The chain employs TRBV18 and TRBJ2-1; 8 bases fit TRBD2. V shed 0 bases, J shed 3 bases, and the junction held 4 bases outside the gene matches. The CDR3 totals 16 residues. The germline V gene encodes CDR1 KGHSH and CDR2 LQKENI. The CDR3 here is CASSPPSGAFYNEQFF. The CDR3 DNA sequence: TGTGCCAGCTCACCACCTAGCGGGGCATTCTACAATGAGCAGTTCTTC.